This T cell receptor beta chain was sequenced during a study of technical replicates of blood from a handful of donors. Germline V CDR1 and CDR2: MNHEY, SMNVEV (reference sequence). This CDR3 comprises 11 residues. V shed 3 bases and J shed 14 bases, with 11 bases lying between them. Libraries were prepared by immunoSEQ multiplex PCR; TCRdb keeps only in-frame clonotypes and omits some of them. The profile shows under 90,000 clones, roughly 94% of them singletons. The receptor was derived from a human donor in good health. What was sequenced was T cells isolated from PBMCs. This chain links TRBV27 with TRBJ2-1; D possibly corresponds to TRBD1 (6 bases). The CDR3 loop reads CASSFGQREFF. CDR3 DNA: TGTGCCAGCAGTTTCGGACAGAGAGAGTTCTTC.